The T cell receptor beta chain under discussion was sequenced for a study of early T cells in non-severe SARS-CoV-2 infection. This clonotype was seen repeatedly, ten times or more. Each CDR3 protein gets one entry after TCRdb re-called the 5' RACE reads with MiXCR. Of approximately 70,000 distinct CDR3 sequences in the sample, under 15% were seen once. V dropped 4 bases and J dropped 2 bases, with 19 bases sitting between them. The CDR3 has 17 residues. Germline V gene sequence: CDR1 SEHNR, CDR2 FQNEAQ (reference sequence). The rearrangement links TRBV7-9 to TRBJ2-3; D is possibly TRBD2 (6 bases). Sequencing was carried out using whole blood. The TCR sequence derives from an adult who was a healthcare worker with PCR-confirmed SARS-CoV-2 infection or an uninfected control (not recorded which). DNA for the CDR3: TGTGCCAGCAGCTCAGCCACTGGAGCGGGCTACACAGATACGCAGTATTTT. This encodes CASSSATGAGYTDTQYF.